The 17 T cell receptor beta chains below all came from one sample that was sequenced in a study of blood T cell repertoires in COVID-19 (dated by TCRdb to about 2020). Preparation of the library involved the immunoSEQ multiplex PCR assay. Not all clones reach the TCRdb copy of this immuneACCESS table, which keeps in-frame sequences only. Checked studies attribute under half of the gap to unresolved V genes and leave the rest unexplained. The sample contains around 310,000 clones, around 91% of them found a single time. The ten biggest clones cover approximately 0.98% of the sample. Specimen: peripheral blood. The receptors come from a woman aged 40-49 years with COVID-19, enrolled during active disease.

The chain combines TRBV6-5 with TRBJ2-7; 7 bases match TRBD1. V gave up 6 bases and J gave up 0 bases; unmatched junction bases: 8. This CDR3 contains 15 residues. Germline V gene lookup returns CDR1 MNHEY and CDR2 SVGAGI. As DNA, the CDR3 is TGTGCCAGCAGCGCGACAGGGAGTAGCTCCTACGAGCAGTACTTC. Residues: CASSATGSSSYEQYF.

This rearrangement joins TRBV15 to TRBJ1-3, with D uncertain. The germline V gene encodes CDR1 LNHNV and CDR2 YYDKDF (reference sequence). The CDR3 length is 14 residues. V was cut by 3 bases and J by 2 bases, with 8 bases left in between. As DNA, the CDR3 is TGTGCCACCAGCAGTCCGGGTCCTGGAAACACCATATATTTT. Its protein is CATSSPGPGNTIYF. Drawing the rest from reference TRBV15 and TRBJ1-3, the complete variable domain is DAMVIQNPRYQVTQFGKPVTLSCSQTLNHNVMYWYQQKSSQAPKLLFHYYDKDFNNEADTPDNFQSRRPNTSFCFLDIRSPGLGDTAMYLCATSSPGPGNTIYFGEGSWLTVV.

V usage is TRBV5-1 and J usage is TRBJ2-5, with D tentatively TRBD2 (6 bases). Germline V gene lookup returns CDR1 SGHRS and CDR2 YFSETQ. The V end lost 0 bases, the J end lost 4 bases, and 10 bases lay between the germline ends. The CDR3 has 14 amino acids. CDR3 in amino acids: CASSLGRAPETQYF. The CDR3 coding sequence is TGCGCCAGCAGCTTGGGGAGGGCCCCAGAGACCCAGTACTTC.

The chain employs TRBV6-4 and TRBJ2-5; the match to TRBD1 covers 10 bases. Germline V gives CDR1 MRHNA, CDR2 SNTAGT. Losses at the gene ends were 5 bases for V and 1 base for J; bases not matched to a gene: 7. The CDR3 is made up of 16 amino acids. CDR3: CASSPGTGAFQETQYF. The CDR3, as DNA: TGTGCCAGCAGTCCCGGGACAGGGGCCTTCCAAGAGACCCAGTACTTC.

V gene TRBV28 combines with J gene TRBJ2-3, with TRBD1 matching 10 bases. This CDR3 region has 14 residues. Germline V lookup: CDR1 MDHEN, CDR2 SYDVKM. With V trimmed by 6 bases and J by 5 bases, 5 bases remained unmatched. The CDR3 nucleotides are TGTGCCAGCAGCGCGACAGGGGGCGAAGATACGCAGTATTTT. Encoded protein: CASSATGGEDTQYF. Together with reference TRBV28 and TRBJ2-3, the CDR3 gives the full variable domain: DVKVTQSSRYLVKRTGEKVFLECVQDMDHENMFWYRQDPGLGLRLIYFSYDVKMKEKGDIPEGYSVSREKKERFSLILESASTNQTSMYLCASSATGGEDTQYFGPGTRLTVL.

CDR3 residues: CAWSVTWTGHSNTGELFF. The CDR3 nucleotides read TGTGCCTGGAGTGTGACCTGGACAGGGCACTCGAACACCGGGGAGCTGTTTTTT. The chain recombines TRBV30 with TRBJ2-2; 8 bases line up with TRBD1. V shed 0 bases and J 0 bases; nucleotides not matched to a gene: 9. The CDR3 consists of 18 residues. Germline CDR1 is GTSNPN and CDR2 is SVGIG (reference sequence). Filled out from reference TRBV30 and TRBJ2-2, the complete variable domain reads SQTIHQWPATLVQPVGSPLSLECTVEGTSNPNLYWYRQAAGRGLQLLFYSVGIGQISSEVPQNLSASRPQDRQFILSSKKLLLSDSGFYLCAWSVTWTGHSNTGELFFGEGSRLTVL.

The chain uses TRBV6-2 or TRBV6-3 and TRBJ1-1; 11 nucleotides line up with TRBD1. V gave up 2 bases and J gave up 5 bases; unmatched junction bases: 7. The CDR3 has 16 residues. In germline, CDR1 is MNHEY, CDR2 SVGEGT. CDR3 residues: CASSYRDRGFGTEAFF. Here the CDR3 DNA reads TGTGCCAGCAGTTACAGGGACAGGGGGTTCGGGACTGAAGCTTTCTTT.

V is TRBV6-6 and J is TRBJ1-6, with 9 positions matching TRBD1. The germline V gene has CDR1 MNHNY and CDR2 SVGAGI (reference sequence). This CDR3 has 16 amino acids. The junction had 12 bases not matched to a gene; V was cut back by 6 bases and J by 9 bases. As DNA, the CDR3 is TGTGCCAGCAGCCTAAATGCCGGACAGGGGCGTTCACCCCTCCACTTT. Translation gives CASSLNAGQGRSPLHF.

The genes are TRBV5-1 and TRBJ2-3; TRBD1 aligns across 8 bases. Germline V gives CDR1 SGHRS, CDR2 YFSETQ. This CDR3 comprises 16 residues. V gave up 3 bases and J gave up 4 bases; unmatched junction bases: 10. The CDR3 loop reads CASSSGTGSFADTQYF. As DNA, the CDR3 is TGCGCCAGCAGCTCCGGGACAGGATCCTTCGCAGATACGCAGTATTTT.

The J gene is TRBJ1-5, the V gene TRBV2; possible D gene TRBD1, 5 bases. V lost 6 bases, J lost 3 bases, and 15 bases lay in between. The germline gives CDR1 SNHLY, CDR2 FYNNEI. CDR3 length equals 15 residues. CDR3 sequence: CASSVPTGPNQPQHF. In nucleotides, the CDR3 is TGTGCCAGCAGCGTACCTACAGGCCCCAATCAGCCCCAGCATTTT.

The table lists this clone with a count of one. The chain has TRBV7-3 and TRBJ1-2; 7 bases are a match to TRBD1. The germline V gene encodes CDR1 SGHTA and CDR2 FQGTGA. The V segment lost 2 bases and the J segment 4 bases; nucleotides outside the gene matches: 7. CDR3 length equals 15 residues. The CDR3 DNA follows: TGTGCCAGCAGCTTACCCCCGACAGGGCGCTATGGCTACACCTTC. As protein: CASSLPPTGRYGYTF.

The V and J genes are TRBV5-1 and TRBJ2-7; 9 bases agree with TRBD2. CDR1 SGHRS and CDR2 YFSETQ come from the germline V gene. CDR3 length: 17 amino acids. V was pared by 4 bases and J by 3 bases, with 14 bases of the junction left unmatched. CDR3 sequence reads: CASSPEVRSGGFYEQYF. As DNA, the CDR3 is TGCGCCAGCAGCCCGGAGGTCCGTAGCGGGGGCTTCTACGAGCAGTACTTC.

Comment on this clone: The junction departs from the called germline gene at one end, perhaps through a read error. The chain carries TRBV27 and TRBJ1-6; TRBD1 matches 8 bases. Per the germline V gene, CDR1 is MNHEY and CDR2 is SMNVEV (reference sequence). There are 17 residues in the CDR3. CDR3 residues: CASSGQQGGSYNSPLHF. As DNA, the CDR3 is TGTGCCAGCAGTGGCCAACAGGGGGGATCCTACAATTCACCCCTCCACTTT.

The sample holds one count of this clone. The genes are TRBV6-1 and TRBJ1-4; 7 bases match TRBD1. CDR3 length: 15 amino acids. Germline loops: CDR1 MNHNS, CDR2 SASEGT. V trimming: 5 bases; J trimming: 7 bases; junction bases outside the gene matches: 10. This CDR3 reads CASSPRTGSSEKLFF. The CDR3 DNA is TGTGCCAGCAGTCCCCGGACAGGTTCAAGTGAAAAACTGTTTTTT.

For this clone: This specimen includes other DNA sequences encoding the same CDR3. This chain uses TRBV19 with TRBJ1-4; 7 bases align to TRBD1. V dropped 4 bases and J dropped 0; count of bases not matched to a gene: 5. The CDR3 covers 16 residues. Germline V lookup: CDR1 LNHDA, CDR2 SQIVND (reference sequence). This chain's CDR3 is CASSTRQGATNEKLFF. CDR3 DNA sequence: TGTGCCAGTAGTACCCGGCAGGGGGCAACTAATGAAAAACTGTTTTTT.

J is TRBJ1-2 and V is TRBV7-9, with 10 bases fitting TRBD1. Germline CDR1 SEHNR, CDR2 FQNEAQ (reference sequence). The V segment lost 2 bases and the J segment 8 bases; nucleotides outside the gene matches: 8. The CDR3 runs 15 residues. The CDR3 region has the DNA TGTGCCAGCAGCTTACCGGGACAGGGGTTCGGCGGCTACACCTTC. Its protein is CASSLPGQGFGGYTF.

This chain links TRBV30 with TRBJ2-7; perhaps TRBD1 as D (6 bases). CDR3 length equals 14 residues. V was pared by 4 bases and J by 2 bases, with 15 bases between. Germline CDR1 and CDR2: GTSNPN and SVGIG (reference sequence). The CDR3 sequence: CAWTVGGITYEQYF. The CDR3 region has the DNA TGTGCCTGGACCGTAGGGGGAATTACCTACGAGCAGTACTTC.